This record looks at one T cell receptor beta chain sequence and its context. The ends were cut back, 0 bases at V and 4 bases at J, with 7 bases in the middle. There are 14 residues in the CDR3. This sample was included in a study of blood T cell repertoires in COVID-19. The table came from immunoSEQ multiplex PCR; TCRdb's copy has only in-frame clones and leaves some out. This table holds 110,000 to 150,000 clones, about 90% found once. The sample taken for sequencing was peripheral blood. The origin of this receptor is a woman in her sixties with acute or convalescent COVID-19. The rearrangement uses TRBV23-1 and TRBJ1-5, with no clear D. TRBV23-1 is annotated as an ORF whose role is uncertain. CDR3 amino acids: CASSQSPGNQPQHF. The DNA for the CDR3 is TGCGCCAGCAGTCAATCTCCGGGGAATCAGCCCCAGCATTTT.